The 20 T cell receptor beta chains below come from one sample, sequenced in a study of blood T cell repertoires in COVID-19. Using immunoSEQ multiplex PCR, the repertoire was profiled, and TCRdb retains in-frame clones only, with some absent. Here the sample spans 61,000 or so clones, around 88% being singletons. The sequencing input was peripheral blood. All receptors derive from a woman aged 80 or older with active COVID-19.

CDR3 sequence: CASSLDRVLNTDTQYF. For the CDR3, the DNA is TGTGCCAGCAGCTTAGACAGGGTATTGAATACAGATACGCAGTATTTT. The chain is built from TRBV7-8 and TRBJ2-3; possibly TRBD1 for D (6 bases). V was trimmed by 1 base and J by 3 bases, leaving 14 bases between them. Germline CDR1 is SGHVS and CDR2 is FQNEAQ. This CDR3 is built from 16 residues.

The chain has TRBV7-3 and TRBJ2-3; 10 bases agree with TRBD2. There are 15 residues in the CDR3. V shed 3 bases and J 2 bases; nucleotides not matched to a gene: 2. Germline V gives CDR1 SGHTA, CDR2 FQGTGA. CDR3 region: CASSFSGGLTDTQYF. The CDR3 nucleotides read TGTGCCAGCAGCTTTAGCGGGGGGCTCACAGATACGCAGTATTTT.

V usage is TRBV5-6 and J usage is TRBJ2-7; the D gene is possibly TRBD1 (6 bases). Germline-derived CDR1 and CDR2 are SGHDT and YYEEEE. Trimming cost V 7 bases and J 1 base, with 18 bases left between them. The CDR3 consists of 15 residues. CDR3 nucleotide sequence: TGTGCCAGCGCTTATTCGCTTCAGGGGTCCTACGAGCAGTACTTC. Translated: CASAYSLQGSYEQYF.

The J gene is TRBJ1-2, the V gene TRBV19, with 8 nucleotides matching TRBD1. Trimming took 5 bases from V and 3 from J; bases not matched to a gene: 2. Germline V gives CDR1 LNHDA, CDR2 SQIVND (reference sequence). The CDR3 runs to 13 residues. For the CDR3, the DNA is TGTGCCAGTAGTCTGACAGGGGACTATGGCTACACCTTC. The encoded protein is CASSLTGDYGYTF.

CDR3 DNA: TGCGCCAGCAGCTTGACTCGGGTAGCGGGGGTTCATGGCTACACCTTC. This translates into CASSLTRVAGVHGYTF. This chain connects TRBV5-1 to TRBJ1-2; D is perhaps TRBD1 (5 bases). Trimming removed 1 base at V and 6 bases at J, with 19 bases between. Looked up from germline, CDR1 is SGHRS and CDR2 is YFSETQ. The CDR3 totals 16 residues.

The chain recombines TRBV30 with TRBJ2-1; 7 positions match TRBD2. The CDR3 has 15 residues. V dropped 2 bases and J dropped 4; count of bases not matched to a gene: 8. Looked up from germline, CDR1 is GTSNPN and CDR2 is SVGIG (reference sequence). The CDR3 loop reads CAWSPTSAMYNEQFF. CDR3 nucleotides: TGTGCCTGGAGTCCAACTAGCGCCATGTACAATGAGCAGTTCTTC.

The rearrangement joins TRBV4-2 to TRBJ2-3; 13 bases fit TRBD2. CDR1 is LGHNA and CDR2 is YNFKEQ in the germline V gene. CDR3 size: 19 residues. The V and J ends lost 1 base and 1 base, in that order; junction bases with no gene match: 8. CDR3 loop: CASSQAVLAGGPGTDTQYF. Here the CDR3 DNA reads TGTGCCAGCAGCCAAGCTGTACTAGCGGGGGGGCCAGGCACAGATACGCAGTATTTT.

The table lists this clone with a few counts. This sequence joins TRBV28 and TRBJ1-2, with a tentative D call TRBD1 (6 bases). CDR3 length equals 14 residues. Trimming left V 6 bases short and J 5 bases short, with 16 bases between. Germline V gene sequence: CDR1 MDHEN, CDR2 SYDVKM. CDR3 amino acids: CASRRNTGPYGYTF. The CDR3 nucleotides read TGTGCCAGCAGGCGTAATACAGGGCCTTATGGCTACACCTTC.

This chain joins TRBV18 and TRBJ2-3, with a possible D match to TRBD2 (7 bases). The V gene's germline CDR1 is KGHSH and CDR2 LQKENI. V was trimmed by 3 bases and J by 7 bases, leaving 17 bases between them. The CDR3 runs to 15 residues. In nucleotides, the CDR3 is TGTGCCAGCTCACCGGGGGGGGCCCTGGGTAATACGCAGTATTTT. It translates to CASSPGGALGNTQYF. Together with reference TRBV18 and TRBJ2-3, the CDR3 gives the full variable domain: NAGVMQNPRHLVRRRGQEARLRCSPMKGHSHVYWYRQLPEEGLKFMVYLQKENIIDESGMPKERFSAEFPKEGPSILRIQQVVRGDSAAYFCASSPGGALGNTQYFGPGTRLTVL.

The CDR3 spells CSVEWRVFYNEQFF. DNA of the CDR3: TGCAGCGTTGAGTGGCGGGTATTCTACAATGAGCAGTTCTTC. The J gene is TRBJ2-1, the V gene TRBV29-1; possible D gene TRBD2, 5 bases. Germline V gives CDR1 SQVTM, CDR2 ANQGSEA. Trimming left V 3 bases short and J 3 bases short, with 12 bases between. This CDR3 comprises 14 residues.

The chain carries TRBV5-1 and TRBJ1-4, with TRBD1 as a possible D gene (6 bases). This CDR3 is 16 amino acids long. V was clipped by 4 bases and J by 3 bases, with 16 bases between them. Germline V gene lookup returns CDR1 SGHRS and CDR2 YFSETQ. The DNA for the CDR3 is TGCGCCAGCAGCGTTACAGGGATGGGAGCTAATGAAAAACTGTTTTTT. The encoded protein is CASSVTGMGANEKLFF.

The genes are TRBV7-9 and TRBJ1-1; 7 bases align to TRBD1. The CDR3 extends over 12 amino acids. J gave up 6 bases and V 4 bases, and 2 bases lay outside the gene matches. Germline loops: CDR1 SEHNR, CDR2 FQNEAQ (reference sequence). CDR3: CASSWRGPEAFF. The CDR3 DNA follows: TGTGCCAGCAGCTGGAGGGGGCCTGAAGCTTTCTTT. Combining the CDR3 with reference TRBV7-9 and TRBJ1-1 gives the whole variable domain DTGVSQNPRHKITKRGQNVTFRCDPISEHNRLYWYRQTLGQGPEFLTYFQNEAQLEKSRLLSDRFSAERPKGSFSTLEIQRTEQGDSAMYLCASSWRGPEAFFGQGTRLTVV.

The chain joins TRBV5-4 to TRBJ2-3; D is uncertain. V was clipped by 1 base and J by 1 base, with 7 bases between them. The CDR3 has 14 amino acids. Germline lookup yields CDR1 SGHNT and CDR2 YYREEE (reference sequence). The CDR3 bases are TGTGCCAGCAGCTTGAGTCAGGGCACAGATACGCAGTATTTT. Protein product: CASSLSQGTDTQYF.

This sequence joins TRBV5-4 and TRBJ2-3; 10 bases agree with TRBD2. Germline CDR1 is SGHNT and CDR2 is YYREEE (reference sequence). V lost 0 bases, J lost 0 bases, and 7 bases stayed unmatched. CDR3 length: 18 residues. The DNA of the CDR3 is TGTGCCAGCAGCTTGGGAGGACTAGCGGCCCGTAGCACAGATACGCAGTATTTT. This encodes CASSLGGLAARSTDTQYF.

The chain employs TRBV30 and TRBJ2-1; 7 nucleotides line up with TRBD2. Germline values: CDR1 GTSNPN, CDR2 SVGIG (reference sequence). This CDR3 contains 12 residues. V was clipped by 2 bases and J by 15 bases; unmatched bases: 10. CDR3 protein: CAWSLRGGRRFF. DNA of the CDR3: TGTGCCTGGAGTTTGCGCGGGGGACGGCGGTTCTTC.

V gene TRBV28 combines with J gene TRBJ1-5; 7 positions agree with TRBD1. V lost 3 bases and J lost 3; bases outside the gene matches: 8. Germline V gene data show CDR1 as MDHEN and CDR2 as SYDVKM. The CDR3 sequence is 16 residues long. CDR3 in DNA: TGTGCCAGCAGTTTGTGGACAGGAGGTACCAATCAGCCCCAGCATTTT. This sequence encodes CASSLWTGGTNQPQHF.

Concerning this clone itself: The sample contains more than one DNA sequence encoding this CDR3. V is TRBV2 and J is TRBJ2-7; 7 bases are shared with TRBD1. With 3 bases clipped from V and 3 bases from J, the junction kept 5 bases outside the gene matches. The CDR3 consists of 14 residues. Germline CDR1 and CDR2: SNHLY and FYNNEI. In DNA form, the CDR3 reads TGTGCCAGCAGTGACCAGGGGGTAGGCTACGAGCAGTACTTC. Its translation is CASSDQGVGYEQYF.

This sequence joins TRBV7-2 and TRBJ1-2, with no clear D. CDR3 length equals 14 residues. V shed 2 bases and J shed 0 bases, with 7 bases lying between them. In germline, CDR1 is SGHTA, CDR2 FQGNSA. CDR3 sequence reads: CASSLYSPNYGYTF. DNA for the CDR3: TGTGCCAGCAGCTTATACAGTCCTAACTATGGCTACACCTTC.

V usage is TRBV2 and J usage is TRBJ2-5; 16 nucleotides align to TRBD2. From germline, CDR1 is SNHLY and CDR2 FYNNEI. This CDR3 has 18 amino acids. After removal of 9 bases from V and 2 bases from J, the junction contained 12 bases not matched to a gene. CDR3 sequence reads: CASTGTSGGALNQETQYF. The CDR3 DNA follows: TGTGCCAGTACCGGGACTAGCGGGGGGGCCTTGAATCAAGAGACCCAGTACTTC.

The chain couples TRBV6-5 to TRBJ1-1; no definite D call. The germline V gene has CDR1 MNHEY and CDR2 SVGAGI. Trimming took off 2 bases at V and 10 bases at J, with 8 bases between the two ends. This CDR3 is 11 amino acids long. The CDR3 nucleotides read TGTGCCAGCAGTTACGGCGGGGTAGCTTTCTTT. Translated: CASSYGGVAFF.